This entry lists 13 T cell receptor beta chains sequenced from one sample in a study of T cell responses to AZD1222 COVID-19 vaccine. The method was immunoSEQ multiplex PCR; TCRdb's version includes in-frame clones alone and lacks a portion of them. The sample lists approximately 120,000 clones, 88% occurring once. Sequencing used peripheral blood, obtained on day 0 of AZD1222 vaccination. The receptor source for this set is an adult in good health.

The gene calls are TRBV6-5 and TRBJ2-7; D is unresolved. Trimming stripped 4 bases from V and 0 bases from J, with 13 bases between. Germline loops: CDR1 MNHEY, CDR2 SVGAGI. This CDR3 has 15 residues. The CDR3 coding sequence is TGTGCCAGCAGTTCCGGAAGTACCGCCTCCTACGAGCAGTACTTC. This sequence encodes CASSSGSTASYEQYF.

The chain recombines TRBV5-1 with TRBJ1-1; no clear D gene. The germline V and J ends were trimmed by 4 bases and 1 base, with 11 bases remaining between them. CDR3 length: 14 residues. In germline, CDR1 is SGHRS, CDR2 YFSETQ. In DNA, the CDR3 is TGCGCCAGCAGCCAAGGAGAGGGGAACACTGAAGCTTTCTTT. It specifies CASSQGEGNTEAFF.

The chain carries TRBV5-4 and TRBJ1-1; D gene unclear. CDR1 is SGHNT and CDR2 is YYREEE in the germline V gene (reference sequence). CDR3 length: 16 amino acids. The V end lost 0 bases, the J end lost 0 bases, and 12 bases lay between the germline ends. The CDR3 nucleotides read TGTGCCAGCAGCTTGGCCCTACCCCCATTGAACACTGAAGCTTTCTTT. It yields the protein CASSLALPPLNTEAFF. The full variable domain, rest sourced from reference TRBV5-4 and TRBJ1-1, is ETGVTQSPTHLIKTRGQQVTLRCSSQSGHNTVSWYQQALGQGPQFIFQYYREEENGRGNFPPRFSGLQFPNYSSELNVNALELDDSALYLCASSLALPPLNTEAFFGQGTRLTVV.

CDR3 coding DNA: TGTGCCAGCACCTCAAGGGACAGCAATAATGAAAAACTGTTTTTT. Translated, it gives CASTSRDSNNEKLFF. The J gene is TRBJ1-4, the V gene TRBV3-1 (or the pseudogene TRBV3-2); 7 bases align to TRBD1. After removal of 7 bases from V and 4 bases from J, the junction contained 9 bases not matched to a gene. The germline CDR1 and CDR2 sequences are LGHDT and YNNKEL (reference sequence). The CDR3 has 15 residues.

The rearrangement joins TRBV5-1 to TRBJ2-5; TRBD2 matches 9 bases. V dropped 0 bases and J dropped 5; count of bases not matched to a gene: 5. The CDR3 length is 15 residues. The germline V gene encodes CDR1 SGHRS and CDR2 YFSETQ. CDR3 protein: CASSLGGGAFETQYF. The CDR3 DNA sequence: TGCGCCAGCAGCTTGGGCGGGGGGGCCTTTGAGACCCAGTACTTC.

A single count supports this clone. The rearrangement uses TRBV6-5 and TRBJ1-1; 8 bases align to TRBD1. J lost 0 bases, V lost 6 bases, and 6 bases had no gene match. Germline values: CDR1 MNHEY, CDR2 SVGAGI. CDR3 length: 15 residues. CDR3 nucleotide sequence: TGTGCCAGCAGCCATAGACAGGGGTTGAACACTGAAGCTTTCTTT. Protein: CASSHRQGLNTEAFF.

V and J are TRBV28 and TRBJ1-6; perhaps TRBD1 as D (6 bases). Germline loops: CDR1 MDHEN, CDR2 SYDVKM. The CDR3 length is 13 residues. V lost 8 bases and J lost 14, with 19 bases in between. The CDR3 spells CASLDRRLRALHF. The CDR3 bases are TGTGCCAGCCTCGACAGGCGCTTAAGGGCCCTCCACTTT.

The chain is built from TRBV7-9 and TRBJ2-3; TRBD2 agrees at 10 bases. Germline assignment: CDR1 SEHNR and CDR2 FQNEAQ (reference sequence). Trimming at V came to 5 bases and at J to 0 bases, leaving 2 bases not matched to a gene. This CDR3 contains 15 residues. In DNA, the CDR3 is TGTGCCAGCAGCCCTAGCGGGAGTAGCACAGATACGCAGTATTTT. Its protein is CASSPSGSSTDTQYF. The complete variable domain, with remaining parts taken from reference TRBV7-9 and TRBJ2-3, reads DTGVSQNPRHKITKRGQNVTFRCDPISEHNRLYWYRQTLGQGPEFLTYFQNEAQLEKSRLLSDRFSAERPKGSFSTLEIQRTEQGDSAMYLCASSPSGSSTDTQYFGPGTRLTVL.

This chain links TRBV7-2 with TRBJ2-7; 7 nucleotides align to TRBD1. Germline lookup yields CDR1 SGHTA and CDR2 FQGNSA. The CDR3 covers 15 residues. V lost 0 bases to trimming and J lost 0 bases; unmatched junction nucleotides: 2. In DNA, the CDR3 is TGTGCCAGCAGCTTAGCGCACAGGGGCTCCTACGAGCAGTACTTC. It specifies CASSLAHRGSYEQYF.

The chain recombines TRBV24-1 with TRBJ1-3; D is unresolved. V gave up 3 bases and J gave up 0 bases, with 2 bases separating them. CDR1 KGHDR and CDR2 SFDVKD come from the germline V gene. The CDR3 contains 13 residues. The CDR3 DNA follows: TGTGCCACCAGTGATCACTCTGGAAACACCATATATTTT. Its protein product is CATSDHSGNTIYF.

The chain has TRBV27 and TRBJ1-2; a possible D gene is TRBD1 (5 bases). The germline V and J ends were trimmed by 6 bases and 5 bases, with 10 bases remaining between them. CDR3 length equals 12 residues. Germline-derived CDR1 and CDR2 are MNHEY and SMNVEV (reference sequence). Written as DNA, the CDR3 is TGTGCCAGCAGCGACAGAAGTTATGGCTACACCTTC. Amino acids: CASSDRSYGYTF.

V gene TRBV28 combines with J gene TRBJ1-2, with 9 nucleotides matching TRBD1. V lost 6 bases and J lost 4; bases outside the gene matches: 9. Germline V gene lookup returns CDR1 MDHEN and CDR2 SYDVKM. This CDR3 has 15 amino acids. The CDR3 spells CASSSTGTGIYGYTF. In DNA, the CDR3 is TGTGCCAGCAGCTCAACCGGGACAGGGATCTATGGCTACACCTTC.

The CDR3, as DNA: TGTGCCAGCAGCCAAGATGAAGGGCCCCTAGCCAAAAACATTCAGTACTTC. Encoded protein: CASSQDEGPLAKNIQYF. The gene calls are TRBV3-1 (or the pseudogene TRBV3-2) and TRBJ2-4; no clear D gene. This CDR3 contains 17 residues. V was trimmed by 0 bases and J by 0 bases, leaving 12 bases between them. From germline, CDR1 is LGHDT and CDR2 YNNKEL (reference sequence).